These 3 T cell receptor beta chains were all obtained from the same sample, sequenced in a study of shared clonotypes between healthy human individuals. Profiling relied on immunoSEQ multiplex PCR, and the TCRdb table lists in-frame clones only, not all of them. This table has 1 million to 1.3 million clones, 70% to 80% appearing once. The specimen sequenced was memory CD4+ T cells from PBMCs. Subset reported: CD45RA-negative fraction. The receptor source for this set is a man aged 18 to 29 in good health. Some clones in this sample may be carry-over from other donors' samples.

The chain uses TRBV6-5 and TRBJ2-3, with D possibly matching TRBD1 (5 bases). The V gene's germline CDR1 is MNHEY and CDR2 SVGAGI. There are 14 residues in the CDR3. The V end lost 5 bases, the J end lost 5 bases, and 14 bases lay between the germline ends. This chain's CDR3 is CASSRSGPRDTQYF. The CDR3 nucleotides read TGTGCCAGCAGTAGGTCAGGGCCTCGAGATACGCAGTATTTT.

V usage is TRBV6-5 and J usage is TRBJ1-2; D uncertain. Germline V gives CDR1 MNHEY, CDR2 SVGAGI. The CDR3 runs 12 residues. Trimming took off 6 bases at V and 4 bases at J, with 9 bases between the two ends. The CDR3 protein is CASRLTGYGYTF. CDR3 DNA: TGTGCCAGCAGACTGACGGGCTATGGCTACACCTTC.

The genes are TRBV15 and TRBJ1-2, with D perhaps TRBD1 (5 bases). Trimming cost V 1 base and J 5 bases, with 17 bases left between them. The CDR3 length is 16 residues. From germline, CDR1 is LNHNV and CDR2 YYDKDF (reference sequence). The CDR3 DNA follows: TGTGCCACCAGCAGAGGAGAGTTGACAGTTGTATATGGCTACACCTTC. Amino acid sequence: CATSRGELTVVYGYTF.